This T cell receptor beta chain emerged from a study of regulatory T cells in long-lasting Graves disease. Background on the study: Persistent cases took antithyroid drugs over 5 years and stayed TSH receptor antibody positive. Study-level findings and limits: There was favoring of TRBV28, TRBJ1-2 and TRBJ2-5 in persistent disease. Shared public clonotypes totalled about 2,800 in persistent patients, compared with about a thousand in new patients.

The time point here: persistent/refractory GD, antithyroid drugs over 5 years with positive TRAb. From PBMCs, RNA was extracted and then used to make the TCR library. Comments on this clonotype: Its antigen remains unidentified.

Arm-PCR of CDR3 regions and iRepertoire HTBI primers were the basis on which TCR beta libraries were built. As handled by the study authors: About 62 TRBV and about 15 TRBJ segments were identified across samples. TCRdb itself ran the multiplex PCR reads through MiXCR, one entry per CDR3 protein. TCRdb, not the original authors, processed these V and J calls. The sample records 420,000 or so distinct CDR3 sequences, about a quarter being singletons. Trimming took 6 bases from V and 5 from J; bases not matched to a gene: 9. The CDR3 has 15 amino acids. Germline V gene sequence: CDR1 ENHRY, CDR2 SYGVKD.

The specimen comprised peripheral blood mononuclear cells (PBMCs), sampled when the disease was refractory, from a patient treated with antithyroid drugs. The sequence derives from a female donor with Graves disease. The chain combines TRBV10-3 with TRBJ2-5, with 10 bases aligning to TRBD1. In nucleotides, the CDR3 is TGTGCCATCAGGGGGGGACAGGGGAATGCGGAGACCCAGTACTTC. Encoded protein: CAIRGGQGNAETQYF.